This entry lists 27 T cell receptor beta chains sequenced from one sample in a study of T cell repertoires in cytomegalovirus infection. TCRdb processed the reads anew with MiXCR; each CDR3 protein has one entry. This sample has around 300,000 distinct CDR3 sequences; 22% occur once, and the top ten carry roughly a fifth. Their antigens are not known. The sequencing here drew on cultured PBMCs, taken from culture after CMV antigen stimulation. Every receptor here comes from a human donor in good health (CMV status not recorded). Some clones in this sample may be carry-over from other donors' samples.

This clonotype showed up just a few times. The CDR3 protein is CASSFGLVEDNEQFF. The CDR3 nucleotides read TGTGCCAGCAGCTTCGGACTAGTGGAGGACAATGAGCAGTTCTTC. The rearrangement links TRBV7-9 to TRBJ2-1; TRBD2 matches at 7 bases. This CDR3 has 15 amino acids. Germline-derived CDR1 and CDR2 are SEHNR and FQNEAQ (reference sequence). The junction had 7 bases not matched to a gene; V was cut back by 3 bases and J by 5 bases.

This clonotype was observed at least ten times. The chain carries TRBV14 and TRBJ2-1; no definite D call. The CDR3 contains 13 residues. V gave up 1 base and J gave up 8 bases, with 9 bases separating them. CDR1 and CDR2 from the germline V gene are SGHDN and FVKESK. The CDR3 DNA reads as TGTGCCAGCAGCCAAGGAATCCGGGATGAGCAGTTCTTC. Residues: CASSQGIRDEQFF.

This clonotype was recorded a few times. This chain joins TRBV7-8 and TRBJ2-2; D is unresolved. Trimming pared 1 base from V and 4 bases from J, leaving 10 bases between. The CDR3 consists of 15 residues. CDR1 is SGHVS, CDR2 FQNEAQ, per germline. Here the CDR3 DNA reads TGTGCCAGCAGCTTAGTTCGGGTGGGCACCGGGGAGCTGTTTTTT. It translates to CASSLVRVGTGELFF.

This clonotype was counted only a few times. At one end, the junction sequence differs from germline, possibly due to a read error. The chain recombines TRBV6-2 or TRBV6-3 with TRBJ2-3; D may be TRBD1 (7 bases). In germline, CDR1 is MNHEY, CDR2 SVGEGT. The CDR3 covers 15 residues. CDR3 nucleotides: TGTGCCAGCAGAGGCGGGACAGCGGCACTATTCGAGACCCATTTT. Protein: CASRGGTAALFETHF.

The chain joins TRBV4-1 to TRBJ2-3; 12 bases agree with TRBD2. Looked up from germline, CDR1 is MGHRA and CDR2 is YSYEKL. This CDR3 spans 16 amino acids. After removal of 2 bases from V and 5 bases from J, the junction contained 5 bases not matched to a gene. CDR3 DNA sequence: TGCGCCAGCAGCCAACCGACTAGCGGGAGAGGAGATACGCAGTATTTT. The encoded protein is CASSQPTSGRGDTQYF.

The chain carries TRBV9 and TRBJ2-1; 16 nucleotides line up with TRBD2. This CDR3 is 18 amino acids long. V was pared by 2 bases and J by 9 bases, with 11 bases of the junction left unmatched. In germline, CDR1 is SGDLS, CDR2 YYNGEE. CDR3 loop: CASSVGGGTSGREPEQFF. The CDR3 DNA sequence: TGTGCCAGCAGCGTGGGAGGAGGGACTAGCGGGAGGGAACCTGAGCAGTTCTTC.

This clonotype was seen many times. The chain uses TRBV7-6 and TRBJ2-7; TRBD2 matches at 10 bases. The germline V gene has CDR1 SGHVS and CDR2 FNYEAQ. V shed 5 bases, J shed 3 bases, and the junction held 22 bases outside the gene matches. CDR3 length equals 20 residues. In DNA, the CDR3 is TGTGCCAGCAGCCCCGTCCTGGCTAGCGGGAGCTGGAACCTCTACTACGAGCAGTACGTC. It translates to CASSPVLASGSWNLYYEQYV.

J is TRBJ1-5 and V is TRBV4-2, with a weak D call TRBD1 (6 bases). In germline, CDR1 is LGHNA, CDR2 YNFKEQ. This CDR3 has 16 amino acids. Between the trimmed V and J ends, which lost 1 base and 3 bases, there was a span of 13 bases. CDR3 residues: CASSQGGQLFNQPQHF. CDR3 sequence (DNA): TGTGCCAGCAGCCAAGGGGGACAACTATTCAATCAGCCCCAGCATTTT.

The chain has TRBV6-5 and TRBJ2-3; 8 bases line up with TRBD1. The CDR3 length is 17 residues. Germline V CDR1 and CDR2: MNHEY, SVGAGI. Trimming removed 4 bases from V and 4 bases from J; junction bases left unmatched: 13. CDR3 sequence reads: CASSFLGIGTGPDTQYF. DNA of the CDR3: TGTGCCAGCAGTTTCTTAGGTATTGGGACAGGTCCAGATACGCAGTATTTT.

The CDR3 DNA sequence: TGTGCCAGTAGTACGGGACTAGCGGGAGGCAACAATGAGCAGTTCTTC. Translated, it gives CASSTGLAGGNNEQFF. The chain couples TRBV19 to TRBJ2-1, with TRBD2 matching over 15 bases. CDR1 LNHDA and CDR2 SQIVND come from the germline V gene (reference sequence). The CDR3 has 16 amino acids. With 4 bases clipped from V and 5 bases from J, the junction kept 3 bases outside the gene matches. Looking up the rest from reference TRBV19 and TRBJ2-1 gives the full variable domain: DGGITQSPKYLFRKEGQNVTLSCEQNLNHDAMYWYRQDPGQGLRLIYYSQIVNDFQKGDIAEGYSVSREKKESFPLTVTSAQKNPTAFYLCASSTGLAGGNNEQFFGPGTRLTVL.

This clonotype was seen once. The CDR3 here is CASSLHRDQPQHF. DNA of the CDR3: TGTGCCAGCAGTTTACATAGGGATCAGCCCCAGCATTTT. The rearrangement joins TRBV28 to TRBJ1-5; D not resolved. V lost 2 bases to trimming and J lost 5 bases, with 7 bases between them. Germline values: CDR1 MDHEN, CDR2 SYDVKM. The CDR3 is 13 amino acids. The whole variable domain, filled in from reference TRBV28 and TRBJ1-5, reads DVKVTQSSRYLVKRTGEKVFLECVQDMDHENMFWYRQDPGLGLRLIYFSYDVKMKEKGDIPEGYSVSREKKERFSLILESASTNQTSMYLCASSLHRDQPQHFGDGTRLSIL.

The J gene is TRBJ2-1, the V gene TRBV30, with D hard to call. The CDR3 runs 15 residues. Germline lookup yields CDR1 GTSNPN and CDR2 SVGIG (reference sequence). Trimming removed 0 bases from V and 4 bases from J, with 13 bases in between. The CDR3 DNA reads TGTGCCTGGAGTGTAGCCCTTTTACGGTACAATGAGCAGTTCTTC. It codes for CAWSVALLRYNEQFF.

This clonotype was detected ten times or more. The gene calls are TRBV27 and TRBJ1-2, with TRBD1 identical over 8 bases. The CDR3 runs 16 residues. V trimming: 3 bases; J trimming: 6 bases; junction bases outside the gene matches: 12. Germline CDR1 is MNHEY and CDR2 is SMNVEV (reference sequence). The CDR3 region is CASSFPPSGGWDGYTF. DNA for the CDR3: TGTGCCAGCAGTTTTCCCCCTTCAGGGGGCTGGGATGGCTACACCTTC.

This clonotype was picked up a small number of times. This chain joins TRBV27 and TRBJ1-1; D is ambiguous. Germline V gene sequence: CDR1 MNHEY, CDR2 SMNVEV (reference sequence). V shed 5 bases and J shed 11 bases, with 15 bases lying between them. The CDR3 has 12 amino acids. The CDR3 protein is CASSTTSGGAFF. CDR3 sequence (DNA): TGTGCCAGCAGTACAACCTCAGGTGGGGCTTTCTTT.

The J gene is TRBJ1-1, the V gene TRBV3-1; D not resolved. Trimming took 0 bases from V and 6 from J, leaving 8 bases between them. The CDR3 loop spans 13 amino acids. Per germline, CDR1 LGHDT and CDR2 YNNKEL (reference sequence). The CDR3 nucleotides are TGTGCCAGCAGCCAAGATCAAGGCGCTGAAGCTTTCTTT. Its protein is CASSQDQGAEAFF.

This clonotype was observed many times. The rearrangement links TRBV7-9 to TRBJ2-3, with unresolved D. Trimming left V 5 bases short and J 2 bases short, with 5 bases between. Germline V gene lookup returns CDR1 SEHNR and CDR2 FQNEAQ (reference sequence). The CDR3 loop spans 12 amino acids. The CDR3 reads CASSKYTDTQYF. Here the CDR3 DNA reads TGTGCCAGCAGCAAGTACACAGATACGCAGTATTTT.

The genes are TRBV6-5 and TRBJ2-1, with D maybe TRBD2 (6 bases). The CDR3 sequence is 17 residues long. Germline loops: CDR1 MNHEY, CDR2 SVGAGI. V lost 0 bases, J lost 1 base, and 13 bases lay in between. In DNA, the CDR3 is TGTGCCAGCAGTTACTCATGGGGGAGGCCTTCCTACAATGAGCAGTTCTTC. Translating gives CASSYSWGRPSYNEQFF.

This clonotype was observed many times. This rearrangement joins TRBV7-2 to TRBJ2-1; 10 bases agree with TRBD2. CDR1 and CDR2 from the germline V gene are SGHTA and FQGNSA. The length of the CDR3 is 17 residues. After removal of 5 bases from V and 8 bases from J, the junction contained 15 bases not matched to a gene. The CDR3 protein is CASSRRGFGTSAYEQFF. The CDR3 DNA reads TGTGCCAGCAGCCGTAGAGGTTTTGGGACTAGCGCTTATGAGCAGTTCTTC.

The V gene is TRBV9, the J gene TRBJ2-3, with D possibly being TRBD1 (5 bases). Germline CDR1 is SGDLS and CDR2 is YYNGEE. This CDR3 contains 15 residues. V was trimmed by 0 bases and J by 0 bases, leaving 8 bases between them. CDR3 region: CASSVVGASTDTQYF. The CDR3 DNA is TGTGCCAGCAGCGTAGTAGGGGCTAGCACAGATACGCAGTATTTT.

This clonotype has only a few counts. The V call is TRBV28, the J call TRBJ2-6; D is uncertain. Trimming took off 7 bases at V and 0 bases at J, with 10 bases between the two ends. This CDR3 has 15 amino acids. Germline CDR1 and CDR2: MDHEN and SYDVKM. The CDR3 reads CASNERLSGANVLTF. CDR3 nucleotides: TGTGCCAGCAACGAAAGGCTCTCTGGGGCCAACGTCCTGACTTTC. The whole variable domain, remainder taken from reference TRBV28 and TRBJ2-6, is DVKVTQSSRYLVKRTGEKVFLECVQDMDHENMFWYRQDPGLGLRLIYFSYDVKMKEKGDIPEGYSVSREKKERFSLILESASTNQTSMYLCASNERLSGANVLTFGAGSRLTVL.

Many counts were recorded for this clonotype. The gene calls are TRBV19 and TRBJ1-6; D ambiguous. CDR3 length: 12 residues. V was cut by 2 bases and J by 13 bases, with 9 bases left in between. CDR1 and CDR2 (germline): LNHDA, SQIVND (reference sequence). Here the CDR3 DNA reads TGTGCCAGTAGTATACAAGGGCCGCCCCTCCACTTT. It specifies CASSIQGPPLHF.

The V gene is TRBV11-2, the J gene TRBJ1-1; D is uncertain. CDR1 is SGHAT, CDR2 FQNNGV, per germline. The length of the CDR3 is 14 residues. With 3 bases removed from V and 2 bases from J, the gap between germline ends came to 10 bases. The CDR3 DNA is TGTGCCAGCAGCTTCCCGACGGTCAACACTGAAGCTTTCTTT. Translated: CASSFPTVNTEAFF.

This clonotype was recorded at least ten times. This chain joins TRBV7-2 and TRBJ2-7, with a tentative D call TRBD1 (5 bases). Trimming took off 5 bases at V and 3 bases at J, with 20 bases between the two ends. The CDR3 has 16 amino acids. The germline V gene has CDR1 SGHTA and CDR2 FQGNSA. The CDR3 region has the DNA TGTGCCAGCAGCCCCCGCAGGAACAGGCCAGACTACGAGCAGTACTTC. It translates to CASSPRRNRPDYEQYF.

Only a few counts were recorded for this clonotype. The chain links TRBV5-6 to TRBJ1-1; D remains ambiguous. Germline-derived CDR1 and CDR2 are SGHDT and YYEEEE. The CDR3 consists of 15 residues. The V and J ends lost 0 bases and 4 bases respectively, with 13 bases between them. The CDR3 bases are TGTGCCAGCAGCTTGGAGATGGGCTCGGGCACTGAAGCTTTCTTT. This sequence encodes CASSLEMGSGTEAFF.

This clonotype has ten or more counts. This chain links TRBV10-3 with TRBJ1-5, with D maybe TRBD1 (6 bases). The CDR3 contains 14 residues. Germline V CDR1 and CDR2: ENHRY, SYGVKD. V shed 3 bases and J shed 4 bases, with 10 bases lying between them. DNA for the CDR3: TGTGCCATCAGTGAATTACAGGGTAATCAGCCCCAGCATTTT. This sequence encodes CAISELQGNQPQHF.

DNA for the CDR3: TGTGCCAGTGACTCTAGCGGGATGATGGACGAGCAGTACTTC. It specifies CASDSSGMMDEQYF. The V gene is TRBV6-6, the J gene TRBJ2-7; 9 positions agree with TRBD2. Germline loops: CDR1 MNHNY, CDR2 SVGAGI (reference sequence). The CDR3 covers 14 residues. The J segment lost 5 bases and the V segment lost 9 bases, leaving 11 bases of the junction unmatched.

This clonotype was recorded many times. This rearrangement joins TRBV28 to TRBJ2-7, with D uncertain. The CDR3 is 12 amino acids. Trimming pared 5 bases from V and 2 bases from J, leaving 7 bases between. Germline V gives CDR1 MDHEN, CDR2 SYDVKM. In DNA, the CDR3 is TGTGCCAGCAGTCTACAGACCTACGAGCAGTACTTC. This encodes CASSLQTYEQYF.